The 8 T cell receptor beta chains below were found in one sample sequenced in a study of brain T cells in children with intractable seizures. Profiling relied on immunoSEQ multiplex PCR, and the TCRdb table lists in-frame clones only, not all of them. This sample has about 110,000 clones, with roughly 94% found just once. Sequencing used peripheral blood, obtained at surgery. All receptors derive from a boy in the first two years of life with hemimegalencephaly and intractable seizures.

The chain is built from TRBV28 and TRBJ1-1, with TRBD1 as a possible D gene (5 bases). This CDR3 has 15 amino acids. The V and J ends lost 3 bases and 2 bases respectively, with 13 bases between them. The germline gives CDR1 MDHEN, CDR2 SYDVKM. CDR3 nucleotide sequence: TGTGCCAGCAGTTTGGGGGGGGAAGGAAACACTGAAGCTTTCTTT. Protein sequence: CASSLGGEGNTEAFF.

The V gene is TRBV7-2, the J gene TRBJ2-7; D not resolved. The CDR3 is made up of 14 amino acids. V was clipped by 0 bases and J by 2 bases, with 8 bases between them. Germline CDR1 and CDR2: SGHTA and FQGNSA. CDR3 sequence (DNA): TGTGCCAGCAGCTTAGCGCGGTGGGCCTACGAGCAGTACTTC. Amino acids: CASSLARWAYEQYF.

CDR3 DNA sequence: TGTGCCAGCAGTGACGACAGGGGCCCCACAAGCTCCTATAATTCACCCCTCCACTTT. It specifies CASSDDRGPTSSYNSPLHF. V is TRBV6-4 and J is TRBJ1-6; 8 bases fit TRBD1. V lost 2 bases, J lost 0 bases, and 9 bases stayed unmatched. Germline V gene lookup returns CDR1 MRHNA and CDR2 SNTAGT. There are 19 residues in the CDR3.

This chain connects TRBV30 to TRBJ2-5, with D tentatively TRBD1 (6 bases). There are 13 residues in the CDR3. Trimming stripped 3 bases from V and 5 bases from J, with 13 bases between. Per the germline V gene, CDR1 is GTSNPN and CDR2 is SVGIG (reference sequence). CDR3 nucleotides: TGTGCCTGGAGCTCAGGGGTTGGGGAGACCCAGTACTTC. It yields the protein CAWSSGVGETQYF.

V usage is TRBV19 and J usage is TRBJ2-5; 8 bases match TRBD2. Germline V CDR1 and CDR2: LNHDA, SQIVND (reference sequence). J gave up 0 bases and V 3 bases, and 9 bases lay outside the gene matches. This CDR3 region has 17 residues. The CDR3 sequence is CASSIRAGEGYQETQYF. Written as DNA, the CDR3 is TGTGCCAGTAGTATTCGAGCGGGAGAGGGTTACCAAGAGACCCAGTACTTC.

The sample holds a few counts of this clone. The genes are TRBV3-1 (or the pseudogene TRBV3-2) and TRBJ2-3; possibly TRBD2 for D (6 bases). The germline V gene has CDR1 LGHDT and CDR2 YNNKEL (reference sequence). This CDR3 region has 17 residues. Trimming left V 4 bases short and J 0 bases short, with 17 bases between. CDR3 sequence: CASSPQPTSFSTDTQYF. The DNA of the CDR3 is TGTGCCAGCAGCCCCCAACCCACTAGCTTCAGCACAGATACGCAGTATTTT.

CDR3: CASSLSGENSYEQYF. The CDR3 DNA sequence: TGTGCCAGCAGCCTTAGCGGGGAGAACTCCTACGAGCAGTACTTC. The genes are TRBV7-9 and TRBJ2-7, with TRBD2 matching 8 bases. The CDR3 loop spans 15 amino acids. The ends lost 5 bases at V and 0 bases at J; junction bases unmatched: 6. The germline gives CDR1 SEHNR, CDR2 FQNEAQ (reference sequence).

The V gene is TRBV12-5, the J gene TRBJ2-1, with a weak D call TRBD1 (6 bases). The CDR3 runs to 12 residues. The V and J ends lost 4 bases and 11 bases respectively, with 12 bases between them. Germline V gene lookup returns CDR1 LGHNT and CDR2 FRNRAP. The CDR3 loop reads CASGWEQGKQFF. Here the CDR3 DNA reads TGTGCTAGTGGTTGGGAACAGGGTAAGCAGTTCTTC. Together with reference TRBV12-5 and TRBJ2-1, the CDR3 gives the full variable domain: DARVTQTPRHKVTEMGQEVTMRCQPILGHNTVFWYRQTMMQGLELLAYFRNRAPLDDSGMPKDRFSAEMPDATLATLKIQPSEPRDSAVYFCASGWEQGKQFFGPGTRLTVL.